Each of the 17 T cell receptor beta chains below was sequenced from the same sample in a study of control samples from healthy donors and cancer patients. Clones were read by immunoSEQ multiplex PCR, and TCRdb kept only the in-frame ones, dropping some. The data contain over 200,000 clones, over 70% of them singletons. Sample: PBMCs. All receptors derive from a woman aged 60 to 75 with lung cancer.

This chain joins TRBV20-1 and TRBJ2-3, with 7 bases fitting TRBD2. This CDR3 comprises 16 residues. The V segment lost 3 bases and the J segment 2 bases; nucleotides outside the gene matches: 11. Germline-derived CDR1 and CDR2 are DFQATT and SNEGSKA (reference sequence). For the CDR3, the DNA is TGCAGTGCTAGTTCCCGGACTAGAGGATACACAGATACGCAGTATTTT. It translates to CSASSRTRGYTDTQYF.

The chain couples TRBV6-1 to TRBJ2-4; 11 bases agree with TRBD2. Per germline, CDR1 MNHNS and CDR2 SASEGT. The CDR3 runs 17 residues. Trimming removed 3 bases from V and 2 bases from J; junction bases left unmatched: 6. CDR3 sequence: CASSDGLAGGTKNIQYF. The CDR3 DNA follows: TGTGCCAGCAGTGATGGACTAGCGGGCGGGACCAAAAACATTCAGTACTTC.

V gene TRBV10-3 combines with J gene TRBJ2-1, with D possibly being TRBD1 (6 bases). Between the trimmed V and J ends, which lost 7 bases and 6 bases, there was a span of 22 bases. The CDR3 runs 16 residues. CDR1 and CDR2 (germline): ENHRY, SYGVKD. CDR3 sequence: CAITQPGTPSANEQFF. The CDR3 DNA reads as TGTGCCATCACCCAACCCGGGACACCAAGCGCCAATGAGCAGTTCTTC.

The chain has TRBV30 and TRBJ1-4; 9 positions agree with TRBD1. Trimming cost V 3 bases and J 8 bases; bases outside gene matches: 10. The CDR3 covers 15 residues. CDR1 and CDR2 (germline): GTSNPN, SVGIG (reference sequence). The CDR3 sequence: CAWSGKGQGGEKLFF. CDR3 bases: TGTGCCTGGAGCGGTAAGGGACAGGGAGGAGAAAAACTGTTTTTT. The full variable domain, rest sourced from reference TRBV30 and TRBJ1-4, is SQTIHQWPATLVQPVGSPLSLECTVEGTSNPNLYWYRQAAGRGLQLLFYSVGIGQISSEVPQNLSASRPQDRQFILSSKKLLLSDSGFYLCAWSGKGQGGEKLFFGSGTQLSVL.

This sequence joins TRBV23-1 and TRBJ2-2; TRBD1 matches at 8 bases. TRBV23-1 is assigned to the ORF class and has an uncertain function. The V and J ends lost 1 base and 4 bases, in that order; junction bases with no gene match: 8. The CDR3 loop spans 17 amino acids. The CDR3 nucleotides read TGCGCCAGCAGTCAATGTAGGCAGGGGGCGTCCACCGGGGAGCTGTTTTTT. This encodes CASSQCRQGASTGELFF.

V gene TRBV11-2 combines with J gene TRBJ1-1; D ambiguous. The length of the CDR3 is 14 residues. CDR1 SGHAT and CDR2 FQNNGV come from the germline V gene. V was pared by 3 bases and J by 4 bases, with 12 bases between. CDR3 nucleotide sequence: TGTGCCAGCAGCTTCCGGGCGGCGGGCACTGAAGCTTTCTTT. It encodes CASSFRAAGTEAFF.

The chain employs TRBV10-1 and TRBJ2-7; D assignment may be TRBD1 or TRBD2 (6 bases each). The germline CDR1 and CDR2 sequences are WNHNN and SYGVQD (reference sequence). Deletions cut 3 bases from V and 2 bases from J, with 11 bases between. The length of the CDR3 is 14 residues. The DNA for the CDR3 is TGCGCCAGCAGTGAAGGGGGGACTCCCTACGAGCAGTACTTC. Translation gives CASSEGGTPYEQYF.

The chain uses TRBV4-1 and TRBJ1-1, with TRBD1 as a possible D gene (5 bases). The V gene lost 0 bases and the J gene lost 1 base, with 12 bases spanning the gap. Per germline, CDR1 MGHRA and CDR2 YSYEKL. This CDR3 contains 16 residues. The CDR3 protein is CASSQDRVRENTEAFF. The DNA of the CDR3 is TGCGCCAGCAGCCAAGACCGTGTCAGGGAGAACACTGAAGCTTTCTTT.

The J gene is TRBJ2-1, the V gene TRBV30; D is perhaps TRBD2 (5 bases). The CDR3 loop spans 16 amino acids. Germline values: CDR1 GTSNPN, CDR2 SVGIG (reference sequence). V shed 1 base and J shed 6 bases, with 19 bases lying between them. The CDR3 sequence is CAWSEEGYSLGNEQFF. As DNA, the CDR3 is TGTGCCTGGAGTGAAGAGGGCTATTCGTTGGGCAATGAGCAGTTCTTC. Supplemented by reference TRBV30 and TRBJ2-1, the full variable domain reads SQTIHQWPATLVQPVGSPLSLECTVEGTSNPNLYWYRQAAGRGLQLLFYSVGIGQISSEVPQNLSASRPQDRQFILSSKKLLLSDSGFYLCAWSEEGYSLGNEQFFGPGTRLTVL.

The CDR3 region is CASSGGVGLGAYEQYF. In DNA, the CDR3 is TGTGCCAGCAGCGGTGGGGTGGGACTAGGAGCCTACGAGCAGTACTTC. V gene TRBV9 combines with J gene TRBJ2-7; 8 bases line up with TRBD2. The V and J ends lost 3 bases and 2 bases, in that order; junction bases with no gene match: 10. Germline V gene lookup returns CDR1 SGDLS and CDR2 YYNGEE. The CDR3 runs 16 residues.

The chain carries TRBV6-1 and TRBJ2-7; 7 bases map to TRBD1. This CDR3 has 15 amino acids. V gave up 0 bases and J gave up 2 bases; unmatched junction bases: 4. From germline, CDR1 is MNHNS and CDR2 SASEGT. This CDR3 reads CASSEAGQATYEQYF. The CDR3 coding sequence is TGTGCCAGCAGTGAAGCTGGACAGGCCACCTACGAGCAGTACTTC.

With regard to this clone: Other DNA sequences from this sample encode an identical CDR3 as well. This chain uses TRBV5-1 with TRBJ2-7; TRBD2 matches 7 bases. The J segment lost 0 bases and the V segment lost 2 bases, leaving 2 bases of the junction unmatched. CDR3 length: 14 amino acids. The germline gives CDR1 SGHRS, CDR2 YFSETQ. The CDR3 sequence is CASSLAGSSYEQYF. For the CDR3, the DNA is TGCGCCAGCAGCTTAGCGGGGAGCTCCTACGAGCAGTACTTC. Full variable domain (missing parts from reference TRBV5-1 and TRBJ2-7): KAGVTQTPRYLIKTRGQQVTLSCSPISGHRSVSWYQQTPGQGLQFLFEYFSETQRNKGNFPGRFSGRQFSNSRSEMNVSTLELGDSALYLCASSLAGSSYEQYFGPGTRLTVT.

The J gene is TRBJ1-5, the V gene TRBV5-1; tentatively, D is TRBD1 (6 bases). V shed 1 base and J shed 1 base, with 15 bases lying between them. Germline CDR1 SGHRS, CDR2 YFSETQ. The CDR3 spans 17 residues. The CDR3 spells CASSLTPGQGSNQPQHF. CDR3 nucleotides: TGCGCCAGCAGCTTGACCCCCGGGCAGGGGAGCAATCAGCCCCAGCATTTT.

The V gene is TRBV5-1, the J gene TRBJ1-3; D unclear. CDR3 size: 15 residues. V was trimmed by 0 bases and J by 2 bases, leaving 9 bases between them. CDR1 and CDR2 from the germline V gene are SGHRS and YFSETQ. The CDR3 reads CASSLAGGTGNTIYF. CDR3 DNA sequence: TGCGCCAGCAGCTTGGCTGGAGGGACTGGAAACACCATATATTTT.

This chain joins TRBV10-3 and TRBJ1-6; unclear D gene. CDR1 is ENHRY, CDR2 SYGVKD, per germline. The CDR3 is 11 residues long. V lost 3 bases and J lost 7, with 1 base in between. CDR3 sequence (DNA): TGTGCCATCAGTGACAATTCACCCCTCCACTTT. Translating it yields CAISDNSPLHF.

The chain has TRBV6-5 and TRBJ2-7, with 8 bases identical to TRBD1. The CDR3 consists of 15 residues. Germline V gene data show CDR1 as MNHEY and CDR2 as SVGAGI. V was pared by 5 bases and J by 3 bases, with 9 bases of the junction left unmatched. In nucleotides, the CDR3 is TGTGCCAGCAGTCGGGGACAGGACCTCCTCTACGAGCAGTACTTC. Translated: CASSRGQDLLYEQYF.

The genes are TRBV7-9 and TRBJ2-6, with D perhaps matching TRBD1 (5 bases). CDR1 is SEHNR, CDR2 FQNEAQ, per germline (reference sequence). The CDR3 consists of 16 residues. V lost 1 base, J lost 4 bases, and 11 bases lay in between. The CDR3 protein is CASSLVPRAGANVLTF. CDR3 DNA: TGTGCCAGCAGCTTAGTGCCCAGGGCCGGGGCCAACGTCCTGACTTTC.